These T cell receptor beta chains were read from a single sample in a study of vaccination and CD4 T cells after COVID-19. These receptors have no known antigen. Each CDR3 protein gets one entry after TCRdb re-called the PCR reads with MiXCR. The data show 13,000 to 15,000 distinct CDR3 sequences, around 57% seen once. Sequences were obtained from CD4+ T cells from blood, cultured in vitro. Receptors were obtained from a human donor who had recovered from COVID-19. Both conserved end residues are part of each CDR3. A D gene is named only where the DNA matches it firmly. The size of a clone is reported for some rows only, either as once, few or many, or as a class for expanded clones.

D	size	J	V	CDR3	DNA
TRBD1	-	TRBJ1-3	TRBV27	CASSPGQGADGNTIYF	TGTGCCAGCAGCCCCGGACAGGGGGCGGATGGAAACACCATATATTTT
-	large	TRBJ2-2	TRBV10-1	CASSEVGAGDTGELFF	TGCGCCAGCAGTGAAGTTGGGGCAGGGGACACCGGGGAGCTGTTTTTT
TRBD1	-	TRBJ2-7	TRBV27	CASSLMGAGQGVLEQYF	TGTGCCAGCAGTTTAATGGGAGCGGGACAGGGGGTACTCGAGCAGTACTTC
-	-	TRBJ2-7	TRBV10-3	CAISESASSDEQYF	TGTGCCATCAGTGAGTCCGCTAGCAGCGACGAGCAGTACTTC
-	-	TRBJ1-4	TRBV19	CASCSEATDEKLFF	TGTGCCAGTTGTTCCGAAGCAACGGATGAAAAACTGTTTTTT
TRBD2	few	TRBJ2-5	TRBV20-1	CSARDLAGYQETQYF	TGCAGTGCTAGAGATCTAGCGGGGTACCAAGAGACCCAGTACTTC
TRBD1	-	TRBJ2-7	TRBV20-1	CSAFGTGGYEQYF	TGCAGTGCCTTTGGGACAGGAGGATACGAGCAGTACTTC
-	-	TRBJ2-5	TRBV12-3/TRBV12-4	CASSLGLVRKETQYF	TGTGCCAGCAGTTTAGGGCTGGTGCGGAAAGAGACCCAGTACTTC
-	-	TRBJ1-5	TRBV6-1	CASSRTDSNQPQHF	TGTGCCAGCAGCAGAACAGATAGCAATCAGCCCCAGCATTTT
TRBD2	-	TRBJ2-2	TRBV18	CASSTSGSTGELFF	TGTGCCAGCTCAACTAGCGGGAGCACCGGGGAGCTGTTTTTT
TRBD2	-	TRBJ2-3	TRBV27	CASSSSSLAGPGTQYF	TGTGCCAGCAGTTCCAGCTCGCTAGCGGGACCGGGTACGCAGTATTTT
TRBD1	once	TRBJ2-5	TRBV7-9	CASSLTTGEETQYF	TGCGCCAGCAGCTTGACGACAGGGGAAGAGACCCAGTACTTC
-	-	TRBJ2-7	TRBV7-8	CASSENTVSGYEQYF	TGTGCCAGCAGCGAAAACACGGTCTCGGGGTACGAGCAGTACTTC
-	-	TRBJ2-3	TRBV21-1	CASSTEDCTDTQYF	TGTGCCAGCAGCACCGAGGACTGCACAGATACGCAGTATTTT
TRBD1	-	TRBJ1-1	TRBV28	CASNTARQGNTEAFF	TGTGCCAGCAATACCGCACGACAGGGGAACACTGAAGCTTTCTTT
TRBD2	-	TRBJ2-7	TRBV20-1	CSAQDTSGKWGHEQYF	TGCAGTGCTCAAGATACGAGCGGGAAATGGGGTCACGAGCAGTACTTC
TRBD2	-	TRBJ2-1	TRBV24-1	CATSDSLNSGNSYNEQFF	TGTGCCACCAGTGACTCCCTTAATAGCGGGAACTCCTACAATGAGCAGTTCTTC
TRBD1	-	TRBJ2-5	TRBV2	CASKRGLGETQYF	TGTGCCAGCAAGAGGGGGCTCGGGGAGACCCAGTACTTC
TRBD2	-	TRBJ2-1	TRBV6-5	CASSYGLAGPYEQFF	TGTGCCAGCAGTTACGGCCTAGCGGGACCCTATGAGCAGTTCTTC
TRBD1	few	TRBJ2-5	TRBV24-1	CATSDPGTVQETQYF	TGTGCCACCAGTGACCCCGGGACAGTACAAGAGACCCAGTACTTC
-	-	TRBJ2-3	TRBV4-2	CASSQDKGTDTQYF	TGTGCCAGCAGCCAAGATAAGGGCACAGATACGCAGTATTTT
TRBD2	-	TRBJ2-3	TRBV7-9	CASTLGLAASTDTQYF	TGTGCCAGCACCCTCGGACTAGCGGCTAGCACAGATACGCAGTATTTT
-	-	TRBJ2-7	TRBV29-1	CSVEKGEQYF	TGCAGCGTTGAGAAGGGCGAGCAGTACTTC